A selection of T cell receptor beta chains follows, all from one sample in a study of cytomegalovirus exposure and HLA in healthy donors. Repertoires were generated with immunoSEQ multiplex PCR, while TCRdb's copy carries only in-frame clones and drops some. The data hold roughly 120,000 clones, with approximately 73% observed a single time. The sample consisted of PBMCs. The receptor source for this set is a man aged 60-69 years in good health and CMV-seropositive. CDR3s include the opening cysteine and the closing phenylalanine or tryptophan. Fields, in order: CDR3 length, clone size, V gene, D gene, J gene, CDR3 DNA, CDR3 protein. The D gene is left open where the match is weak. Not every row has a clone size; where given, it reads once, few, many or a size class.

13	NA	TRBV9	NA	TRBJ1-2	TGTGCCAGCAGCTCCGACTGGTTCTCTAGCTACACCTTC	CASSSDWFSSYTF
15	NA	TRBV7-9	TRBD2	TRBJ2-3	TGTGCCAGCAGCCAGAAGCGGGGTCGCACAGATACGCAGTATTTT	CASSQKRGRTDTQYF
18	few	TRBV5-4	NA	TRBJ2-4	TGTGCCAGCAGCTTGGGCCTGGGGGGGCCTCGGGTCAAAAACATTCAGTACTTC	CASSLGLGGPRVKNIQYF
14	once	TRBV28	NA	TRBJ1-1	TGTGCCAGCAGTTCCCTTTTGATGGTCGGTGAAGCTTTCTTT	CASSSLLMVGEAFF
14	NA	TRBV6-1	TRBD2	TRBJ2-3	TGTGCCAGCTTGCCTAGCGGAGGCACAGATACGCAGTATTTT	CASLPSGGTDTQYF
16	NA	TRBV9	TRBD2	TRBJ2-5	TGTGCCAGCAGCGCCGATGGACTAGCGGGGAGGAAGACCCAGTACTTC	CASSADGLAGRKTQYF
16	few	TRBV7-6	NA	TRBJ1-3	TGTGCCAGCAGCCCCGGACAGTCTTCCTCTGGAAACACCATATATTTT	CASSPGQSSSGNTIYF
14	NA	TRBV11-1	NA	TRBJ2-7	TGTGCCAGCGCCAGGGCAGGAAACTCCTACGAGCAGTACTTC	CASARAGNSYEQYF
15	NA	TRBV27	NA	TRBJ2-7	TGTGCCAGCAGTTTAGGGCCAGCAGGCACCTACGAGCAGTACTTC	CASSLGPAGTYEQYF
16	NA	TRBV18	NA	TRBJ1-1	TGTGCCAGCTCACCATCCTACAGTGGCAATGAGGGTGAAGCTTTCTTT	CASSPSYSGNEGEAFF
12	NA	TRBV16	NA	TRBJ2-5	TGTGCCAGCAGCCTTGGGAGAGAGACCCAGTACTTC	CASSLGRETQYF
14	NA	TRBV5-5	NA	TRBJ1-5	TGTGCCAGCAGCCATCAGGGGAGATATCAGCCCCAGCATTTT	CASSHQGRYQPQHF
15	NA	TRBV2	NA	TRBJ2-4	TGTGCCAGCAGTGAACAGGGGTATGATAAAAACATTCAGTACTTC	CASSEQGYDKNIQYF
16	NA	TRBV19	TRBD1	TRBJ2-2	TGTGCCAGTAGTATCTCCGGGACAGGGGGCACCGGGGAGCTGTTTTTT	CASSISGTGGTGELFF
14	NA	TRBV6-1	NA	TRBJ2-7	TGTGCCAGCAGTGATAGGCGGGGAACCTACGAGCAGTACTTC	CASSDRRGTYEQYF
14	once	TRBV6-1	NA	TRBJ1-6	TGTGCCAGCAGTGAAGCGTTCCAAAATTCACCCCTCCACTTT	CASSEAFQNSPLHF
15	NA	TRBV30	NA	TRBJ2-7	TGTGCCTGGAGTGTTGGAGGTACGAACTCCTACGAGCAGTACTTC	CAWSVGGTNSYEQYF
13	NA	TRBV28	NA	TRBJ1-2	TGTGCCAGCAGTTTCCCGGGGAGGTATGGCTACACCTTC	CASSFPGRYGYTF
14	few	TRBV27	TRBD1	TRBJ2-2	TGTGCCAGCAGAAGTACAGGGGATCACGGGGAGCTGTTTTTT	CASRSTGDHGELFF
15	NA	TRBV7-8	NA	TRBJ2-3	TGTGCCAGCAGCTTCCCTCCGGTTTTGGCAGATACGCAGTATTTT	CASSFPPVLADTQYF
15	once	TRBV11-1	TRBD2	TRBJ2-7	TGTGCCAGCAGCTTGAACACGGGGGGAACCTACGAGCAGTACTTC	CASSLNTGGTYEQYF
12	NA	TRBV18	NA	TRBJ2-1	TGTGCCAGCTCAGGACAACAAGAGGAGCAGTTCTTC	CASSGQQEEQFF
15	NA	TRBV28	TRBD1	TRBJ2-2	TGTGCCAGCAGTATCAGGGGGAAGAACACCGGGGAGCTGTTTTTT	CASSIRGKNTGELFF
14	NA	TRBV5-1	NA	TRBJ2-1	TGCGCCAGCAGCTTGGCCGGAGGGAACAATGAGCAGTTCTTC	CASSLAGGNNEQFF
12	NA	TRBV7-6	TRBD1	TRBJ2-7	TGTGCCAGCAGCCGACAGGGTTACGAGCAGTACTTC	CASSRQGYEQYF
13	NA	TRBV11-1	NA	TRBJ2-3	TGTGCCAGCAGGCTTAGCGTCCCAGATACGCAGTATTTT	CASRLSVPDTQYF
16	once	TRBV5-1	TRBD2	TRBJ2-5	TGCGCCAGCAGCCCTACTAGCGGGGGGTACCAAGAGACCCAGTACTTC	CASSPTSGGYQETQYF
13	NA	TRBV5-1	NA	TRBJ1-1	TGCGCCAGCAGCTTCAGCGGTGGCACTGAAGCTTTCTTT	CASSFSGGTEAFF
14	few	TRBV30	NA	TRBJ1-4	TGTGCCTGGAGGCAGGGAGGTTCTAATGAAAAACTGTTTTTT	CAWRQGGSNEKLFF
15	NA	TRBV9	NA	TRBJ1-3	TGTGCCAGCAGCGTAGCGTATTTCTCTGGAAACACCATATATTTT	CASSVAYFSGNTIYF
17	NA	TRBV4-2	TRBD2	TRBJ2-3	TGTGCCAGCAGCCAAGAGGTGTCTAGCGGGGGGGTGGATACGCAGTATTTT	CASSQEVSSGGVDTQYF
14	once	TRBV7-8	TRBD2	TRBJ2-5	TGTGCCGGCAGAAGGACTAGCGGGGGAGAGACCCAGTACTTC	CAGRRTSGGETQYF
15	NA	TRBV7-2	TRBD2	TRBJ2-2	TGTGCCAGCAGCCCAATTAGCGGGGGCACCGGGGAGCTGTTTTTT	CASSPISGGTGELFF
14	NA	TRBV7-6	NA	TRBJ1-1	TGTGCCAGCAGCTTAGTTAACAGGAACACTGAAGCTTTCTTT	CASSLVNRNTEAFF
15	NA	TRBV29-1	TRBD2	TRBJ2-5	TGCAGCGTTGAAACTAGCGGGGCCCAATGGGGGACCCAGTACTTC	CSVETSGAQWGTQYF
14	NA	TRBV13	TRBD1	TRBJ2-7	TGTGCCAGCAGCCAACGGACAGGGTCCTACGAGCAGTACTTC	CASSQRTGSYEQYF
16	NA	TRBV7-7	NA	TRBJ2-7	TGTGCTAGCAGCCTACAAACCCAGGGCTACGGGTACGAGCAGTACTTC	CASSLQTQGYGYEQYF
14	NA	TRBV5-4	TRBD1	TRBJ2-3	TGTGCCAGCAGCATGGGACAGTTCACAGATACGCAGTATTTT	CASSMGQFTDTQYF
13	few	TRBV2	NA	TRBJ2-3	TGTGCCAGCCGAGAGTTTAGTACAGATACGCAGTATTTT	CASREFSTDTQYF
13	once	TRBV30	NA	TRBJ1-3	TGTGCCTGGACAGGGCAGGGTGGAAACACCATATATTTT	CAWTGQGGNTIYF
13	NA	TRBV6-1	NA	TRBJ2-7	TGTGCCAGCAGTCTCGAGACAGCCTACGAGCAGTACTTC	CASSLETAYEQYF
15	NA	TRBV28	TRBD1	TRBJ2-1	TGTGCCAGCAGTTCCCTTGGGACAGCGCACAATGAGCAGTTCTTC	CASSSLGTAHNEQFF
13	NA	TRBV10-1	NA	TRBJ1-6	TGCGCCAGCAGCTGGGACAACGATTCACCCCTCCACTTT	CASSWDNDSPLHF
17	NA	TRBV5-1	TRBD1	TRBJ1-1	TGCGCCAGCAGCGAGGCCTTTGGACAGGGGCAGAACACTGAAGCTTTCTTT	CASSEAFGQGQNTEAFF
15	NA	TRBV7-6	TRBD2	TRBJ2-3	TGTGCCAGCAGCTTAAGTACTAGCGGGGGAGATACGCAGTATTTT	CASSLSTSGGDTQYF
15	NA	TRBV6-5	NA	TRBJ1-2	TGTGCCAGCAGTTACTCCACAGAGACAAGCTATGGCTACACCTTC	CASSYSTETSYGYTF
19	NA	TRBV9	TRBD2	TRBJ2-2	TGTGCCAGCAGCGTAGGCCCTCTTGGAGCCGGGGGGGGCACCGGGGAGCTGTTTTTT	CASSVGPLGAGGGTGELFF
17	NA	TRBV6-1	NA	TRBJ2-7	TGTGCCAGCAGTGATCCTTGGACGACAGGCCAGAATTACGAGCAGTACTTC	CASSDPWTTGQNYEQYF
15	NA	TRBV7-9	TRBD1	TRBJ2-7	TGTGCCAGCAGCCTACGGGGACAGGGGCGATCCGAGCAGTACTTC	CASSLRGQGRSEQYF
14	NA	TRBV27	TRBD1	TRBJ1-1	TGTGCCAGCACCCGGGACAGGGAGGGGACTGAAGCTTTCTTT	CASTRDREGTEAFF
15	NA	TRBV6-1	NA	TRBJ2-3	TGTGCCAGCATGAGTTTAGGGGGGGCTACAGATACGCAGTATTTT	CASMSLGGATDTQYF
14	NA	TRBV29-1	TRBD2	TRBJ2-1	TGCAGCGTTGCCTATGGCGGGGGATCCCGTGAGCAGTTCTTC	CSVAYGGGSREQFF
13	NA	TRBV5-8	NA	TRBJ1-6	TGTGCCAGCAGCCCCGAGAATATAGCACCCCTCCACTTT	CASSPENIAPLHF
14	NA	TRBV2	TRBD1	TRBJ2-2	TGTGCCAGCAGTCCGGACAGGGCGTTAGGGGAGCTGTTTTTT	CASSPDRALGELFF